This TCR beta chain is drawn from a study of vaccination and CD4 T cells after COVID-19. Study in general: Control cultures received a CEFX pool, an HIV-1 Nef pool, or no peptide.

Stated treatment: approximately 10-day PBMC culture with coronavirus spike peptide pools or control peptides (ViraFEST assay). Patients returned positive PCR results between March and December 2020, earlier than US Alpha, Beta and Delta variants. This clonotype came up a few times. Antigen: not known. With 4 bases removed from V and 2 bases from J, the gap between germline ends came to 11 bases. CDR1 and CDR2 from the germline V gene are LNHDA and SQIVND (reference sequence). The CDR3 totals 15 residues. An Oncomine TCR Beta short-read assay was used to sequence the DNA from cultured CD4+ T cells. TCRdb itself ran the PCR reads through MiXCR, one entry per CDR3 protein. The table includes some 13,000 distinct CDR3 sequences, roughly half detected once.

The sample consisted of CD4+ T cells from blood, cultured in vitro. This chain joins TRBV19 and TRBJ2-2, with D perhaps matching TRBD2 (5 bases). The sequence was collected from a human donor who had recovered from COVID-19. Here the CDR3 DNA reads TGTGCCAGTAGTAGGAGGCAGGATAACACCGGGGAGCTGTTTTTT. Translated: CASSRRQDNTGELFF.